This T cell receptor (beta chain) is drawn from a study of cytomegalovirus exposure and HLA in healthy donors. General observations from the study: Associated with cytomegalovirus, according to the listing, were 150 to 200 TCR beta chains. In a later analysis, first-cohort TCR clusters were found to tend to co-occur in the 95 to 150 validation repertoires.

A word on this clone: The antigen is unknown.

Clones were read by immunoSEQ multiplex PCR, and TCRdb kept only the in-frame ones, dropping some. The data show some 59,000 clones, nearly 90% seen once. V gave up 5 bases and J gave up 1 base; unmatched junction bases: 5. CDR1 and CDR2 from the germline V gene are MDHEN and SYDVKM. The CDR3 sequence is 16 residues long. Sequencing was done on a sample of PBMCs. The chain couples TRBV28 to TRBJ2-2; 9 bases map to TRBD1. This TCR was sampled from a woman aged 18 to 35 in good health and CMV-seronegative. The CDR3: CASSPPDRGNTGELFF. The CDR3 DNA is TGTGCCAGCAGTCCCCCGGACAGGGGGAACACCGGGGAGCTGTTTTTT.